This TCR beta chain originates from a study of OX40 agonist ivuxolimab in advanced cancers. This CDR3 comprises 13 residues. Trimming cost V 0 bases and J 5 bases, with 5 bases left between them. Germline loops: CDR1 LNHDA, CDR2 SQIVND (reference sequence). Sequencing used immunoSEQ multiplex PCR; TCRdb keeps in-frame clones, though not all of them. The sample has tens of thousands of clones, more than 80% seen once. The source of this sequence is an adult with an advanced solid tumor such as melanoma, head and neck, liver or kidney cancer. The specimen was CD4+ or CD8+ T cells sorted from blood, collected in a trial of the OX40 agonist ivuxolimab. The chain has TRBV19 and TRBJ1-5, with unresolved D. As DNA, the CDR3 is TGTGCCAGTAGTATAGAACAGCATCAGCCCCAGCATTTT. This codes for CASSIEQHQPQHF.